This T cell receptor (beta chain) was sequenced in a study of cytomegalovirus exposure and HLA in healthy donors (dated by TCRdb to about 2017). Context from the whole study: In an earlier analysis of roughly 590 of the donors, 276 Gb of sequence data and 90 million to 120 million unique TCR beta sequences from about 180 million T cells were reported. Approximately 300 gigabases of sequencing data and 75 million to 85 million unique TCR sequences made up an early release that covered over 550 HLA-typed donors. The genetic ancestry cluster associated with self-reported Caucasian donors included 65% to 90% of the roughly 400 genotyped donors. The study aimed to test whether cataloging public T cell receptors could reveal signatures of past pathogen exposure. The study profiled the T cell repertoires of more than 500 subjects by immunosequencing and related them to cytomegalovirus serostatus. A separate validation cohort of roughly 130 different subjects was used in addition to the roughly 700-subject first cohort. The study combined high-throughput TCR immunosequencing, statistical association of individual TCRs with disease status, and machine learning to predict cytomegalovirus infection status. To study patterns of TCR occurrence, a later analysis re-analyzed previously published TCR beta repertoires from several hundred donors and added high-resolution HLA genotyping. The later analysis used no new phenotypic data to find candidate immune exposures, relying instead on TCR beta sequences and their occurrence across donors. To decide whether each TCR beta V gene segment behaved as functional or pseudogenic, an earlier analysis of nearly 600 of the donors relied on high-throughput TCR beta sequencing. Donor age, sex, ethnicity and CMV serostatus were compiled alongside the repertoire data. Genome-wide SNP genotypes for about 65% of the 666 donors were used in a later genetic analysis, which treated that subset as a discovery cohort. All discovery cohort repertoires had been generated using a single sequencing platform. HLA typing covered class I and class II loci at four-digit resolution. The number of typed donors differed by locus: about 620-630 for A, B, C, DRB1 and DQB1; approximately 520 for DQA1; 606 for DPA1; and about 470 for DPB1. About five DR-DQ haplotypes were treated as single units for association and clustering because of strong linkage in the cohort. Among around 400 genotyped donors of the cohort, an average of approximately 200,000 unique TCR beta nucleotide sequences was sequenced per donor, of which about 19% were non-productive.

Here is what the overall study found, with its caveats: In a later genetic analysis, fewer N-insertions in productive TCRs were reported among donors in an Asian-associated ancestry cluster than the approximately 710-donor mean. The classifier was reported to diagnose cytomegalovirus status with high specificity and sensitivity in both the original and validation cohorts. A group of highly shared sequence variants was considered likely to be a technical artifact of the sequencing pipeline. A later analysis found that most CMV-associated TCR beta chains appeared HLA-restricted, with HLA associations seemingly driven largely by CMV exposure. CMV serostatus was the only immune exposure information available for the cohort. In an earlier analysis of approximately 590 of the donors, most TCR beta V segments appeared in productive rearrangements about 87% or about 30% of the time, broadly matching IMGT annotations. Because counts were too low, 15 to 20 rarely observed V segments, including chromosome 9 orphons, were excluded from the earlier analysis of under 650 of the donors. In a later analysis, HLA-associated TCR beta chains showed more clonal expansion and lower generation probabilities than non-associated chains that were equally common. Roughly uniform sequencing depth across donors was assumed in presence/absence analyses, although this assumption may not hold. In a later genetic analysis, a missense DCLRE1C variant was associated with V-gene and J-gene trimming of TCR beta chains, and the association was replicated in an independent cohort. Several of the top co-occurrence clusters appeared to be linked to parvovirus B19, influenza, CMV and Epstein-Barr virus, according to a later analysis. In vitro tests confirmed that a few of the cytomegalovirus-associated TCR beta chains recognize cytomegalovirus antigens. A further reported finding was that TCR beta sequences accurately predicted the HLA-A and HLA-B alleles for most subjects in the first cohort. A later analysis associated around 16,000 TCR beta sequences with specific HLA alleles at a false discovery rate of 0.05. HLA typing was unavailable for some donors at each locus, so association tests used only the typed subset. Most TCR sequences were observed very rarely across donors, whereas some public TCRs were present in many individuals. The authors suggested that the approach could potentially be generalized to other disease states and immunological phenotypes. When HLA alleles, especially DR and DQ, strongly co-occurred, TCR associations were difficult to assign to individual alleles. In a later analysis, the rate of TCR association differed among HLA loci, with DRB1 alleles having the most associated TCRs and HLA-C alleles having the fewest. Linkage disequilibrium might explain the correlated functional status among segregating V segments, but an unknown experimental factor could not be ruled out. The study gave a list of 150 to 200 TCR beta chains associated with cytomegalovirus. The 87-base-pair reads could not distinguish some IMGT-functional V segments, including TRBV6-2 and TRBV6-3, so those segments were excluded. The cohort was sequenced for TCR beta chains only, and without alpha or paired-chain data the features that could be detected were limited.

Preparation of the library involved the immunoSEQ multiplex PCR assay. The multiplex PCR relied on a mix of 60 forward primers for TCR Vbeta segments and 13 reverse primers for TCR Jbeta segments. The CDR3 region of rearranged TCR beta genes was amplified from genomic DNA by a multiplex PCR assay. Amplified TCR beta libraries were sequenced as 87-base-pair reads on the Illumina HiSeq System. Processing in the source paper ran as follows. Across the 600 to 700 repertoires, a later analysis counted 80 million or so unique TCR beta chains, about 10 million of which were shared by at least two donors. A nearest-neighbor algorithm error-corrected the raw reads and collapsed the reads into unique sequences, merging closely related sequences to remove PCR and sequencing errors. V, D and J gene segments were assigned by aligning CDR3 sequences to IMGT reference sequences. For a sequence to be retained, a match of at least six nucleotides to both a V gene segment and a J gene segment was required. A rearrangement was called productive if the CDR3 had no stop codons and remained in frame with V and J, and every other rearrangement was called non-productive. Following IMGT convention, CDR3 was defined as the stretch from the second conserved V-encoded cysteine up to the conserved J-encoded phenylalanine. The earlier analysis of about 620 of the donors excluded sequences that lacked an unambiguous match to a single V gene segment. In an earlier analysis of 587 of the donors, V segments were called functional above 56.7% productive rearrangements and were called segregating when the between-donor standard deviation exceeded 5%. A statistical classification framework was developed to diagnose cytomegalovirus status using the catalog of TCR beta chain sequences. A later analysis assigned V and J genes by comparing TCR nucleotide sequences with IMGT/GENE-DB human TR gene sequences. In a later analysis, CDR3 sequences and most-parsimonious VDJ recombination scenarios were assigned using the TCRdist pipeline. In a later analysis, each TCR beta chain was defined by its CDR3 amino acid sequence together with its V-gene family, and reads without a unique V-gene family were excluded. To address suspected cross-contamination and a sequencing artifact, a later analysis removed under 600 highly shared, low-generation-probability nucleotide sequences. In a later analysis, a clonal expansion index for each public chain was calculated from normalized within-repertoire ranks of inferred template counts. In a later analysis, generation probabilities were computed with a VDJ recombination model fitted to out-of-frame rearrangements, and the resulting probabilities were checked against IGoR. Hypergeometric tests were used in a later analysis to score TCR-TCR, TCR-HLA and TCR-CMV co-occurrence, with a repertoire-size bias correction applied to the TCR pairs. In a later analysis, false discovery rates were estimated by permuting HLA or CMV assignments 20 times. In a later analysis, co-occurring TCRs were grouped using DBSCAN, with TCRdist sequence similarity added in when clustering inside HLA-allele-positive subsets. Repertoires with fewer than 30,000 or more than 120,000 public chains, plus five repertoires with anomalous nucleotide sharing, were excluded from co-occurrence clustering. The table was pulled from immuneACCESS by TCRdb, which kept in-frame rearrangements only. Such tables lose some clones; where checked, under half of the loss comes from unresolved V genes, and the rest has no known cause. The V and J calls and clone size are taken from that table; D and trimming were inferred from the DNA. The sample table shows over 150,000 clones, and around four fifths are seen once. The ten largest account for roughly 1.2% of the sample.

The cohort comprised 710 or so healthy bone marrow donors. All cohort members were sampled while nominally healthy, although unrecorded immune exposures were likely present. The donor tested CMV seronegative and was one of the 352 seronegative cohort members. A peripheral blood sample was collected from each donor, and TCR beta sequencing was performed on peripheral blood mononuclear cells. The Qiagen DNeasy Blood Extraction Kit was used to extract genomic DNA from the blood cell samples. Based on the germline V gene, the CDR1 and CDR2 sequences are LGHNA and YSLEER. V sheds 6 bases and J sheds 3 bases, leaving 15 bases between their ends. The cysteine opens and the phenylalanine closes a CDR3 of 15 amino acids. Kept here is only the CDR3 DNA, which spans 45 bases and is read in frame from base 1. On this clone itself: This clone's antigen is unknown. One base away there is no much larger clone; base qualities are not given.

The specimen was PBMCs. The receptor's source is a boy aged 2 to 9 in good health and CMV-seronegative. In this chain, TRBV4-3 is recombined with TRBJ2-1, with the D gene uncertain. CDR3 region: CASSDWPAVYNEQFF. The DNA reads as follows: TGCGCCAGCAGTGACTGGCCGGCGGTCTACAATGAGCAGTTCTTC.